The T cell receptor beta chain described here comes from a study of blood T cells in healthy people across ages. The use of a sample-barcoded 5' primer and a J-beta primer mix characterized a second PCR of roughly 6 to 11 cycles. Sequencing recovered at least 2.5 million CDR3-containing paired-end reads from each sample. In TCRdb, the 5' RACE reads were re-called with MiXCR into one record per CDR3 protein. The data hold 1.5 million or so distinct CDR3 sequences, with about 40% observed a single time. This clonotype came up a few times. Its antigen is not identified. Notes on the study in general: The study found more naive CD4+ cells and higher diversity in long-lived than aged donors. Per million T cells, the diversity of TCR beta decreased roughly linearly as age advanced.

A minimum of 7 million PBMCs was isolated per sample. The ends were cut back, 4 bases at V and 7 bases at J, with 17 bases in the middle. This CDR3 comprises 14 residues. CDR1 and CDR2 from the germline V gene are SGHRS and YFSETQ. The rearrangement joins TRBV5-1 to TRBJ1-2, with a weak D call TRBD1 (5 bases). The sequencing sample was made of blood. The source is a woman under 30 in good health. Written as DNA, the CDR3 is TGCGCCAGCAGCCCCGGGACCGCGGAGGTTGGCTACACCTTC. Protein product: CASSPGTAEVGYTF. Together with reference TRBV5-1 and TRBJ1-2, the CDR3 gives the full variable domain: KAGVTQTPRYLIKTRGQQVTLSCSPISGHRSVSWYQQTPGQGLQFLFEYFSETQRNKGNFPGRFSGRQFSNSRSEMNVSTLELGDSALYLCASSPGTAEVGYTFGSGTRLTVV.